This section outlines one TCR beta chain sequence together with its context. Looked up from germline, CDR1 is SGHRS and CDR2 is YFSETQ. The CDR3 is 13 residues long. V lost 4 bases, J lost 8 bases, and 7 bases stayed unmatched. Sequenced by immunoSEQ multiplex PCR; TCRdb stores in-frame clones only, minus some. Of tens of thousands of clones listed, 82% were seen once; the top ten hold under 35%. The sample originates from a study of blood T cell repertoires in COVID-19. Study information: Italy, Spain and the United States were the sources of the convalescent and acute COVID-19 samples. PBMCs, B-cell-depleted T cells, or T cells were the source of the cDNA or gDNA that made up the material.

Sequenced: peripheral blood. The rearrangement joins TRBV5-1 to TRBJ1-2; TRBD1 aligns across 8 bases. This clonotype was sampled from a human donor in a cohort sampled during active COVID-19. The CDR3 nucleotides are TGCGCCAGCAGCGCCGGACAGGGTAGCGGCTACACCTTC. Amino acid sequence: CASSAGQGSGYTF.